These 28 T cell receptor beta chains originate from one sample sequenced in a study of shared T cell receptors in the human thymus. Sequencing used immunoSEQ multiplex PCR; TCRdb keeps in-frame clones, though not all of them. The table records roughly 560,000 clones, about four fifths of them present only once. This sample also belongs to another study, concerning human thymus T cells.

The sample was thymocytes. These receptors originate from a boy in the first two years of life with a congenital heart defect.

The gene calls are TRBV19 and TRBJ2-3; 8 nucleotides agree with TRBD2. CDR3 size: 24 residues. CDR1 LNHDA and CDR2 SQIVND come from the germline V gene (reference sequence). The trim removed 0 bases at V and 2 bases at J, leaving 28 bases unmatched. The CDR3: CASSIESGTSRVPEALPPTDTQYF. In nucleotides, the CDR3 is TGTGCCAGTAGTATAGAATCTGGGACTAGTCGGGTACCAGAAGCTCTCCCCCCCACAGATACGCAGTATTTT.

The chain recombines TRBV4-3 with TRBJ1-1, with D perhaps matching TRBD1 (6 bases). Between the trimmed V and J ends, which lost 7 bases and 2 bases, there was a span of 14 bases. Germline CDR1 LGHNA, CDR2 YSLEER. The CDR3 is made up of 14 amino acids. CDR3 sequence reads: CASTMGHHNTEAFF. In DNA, the CDR3 is TGCGCCAGCACTATGGGACACCATAACACTGAAGCTTTCTTT.

This clone was counted only a few times. The rearrangement joins TRBV5-5 to TRBJ2-1; D is perhaps TRBD2 (6 bases). Per germline, CDR1 SGHKS and CDR2 YYEKEE (reference sequence). This CDR3 has 13 residues. Trimming took off 2 bases at V and 8 bases at J, with 11 bases between the two ends. CDR3 DNA: TGTGCCAGCAGCTTCCCGGGGGACGATGAGCAGTTCTTC. The encoded protein is CASSFPGDDEQFF.

The sample holds a few counts of this clone. The rearrangement joins TRBV7-9 to TRBJ1-2, with TRBD1 matching 9 bases. The trim removed 5 bases at V and 8 bases at J, leaving 6 bases unmatched. Per germline, CDR1 SEHNR and CDR2 FQNEAQ (reference sequence). The CDR3 extends over 13 amino acids. As DNA, the CDR3 is TGTGCCAGCAGCGCTACAGGGGGCCAAGGCTACACCTTC. It encodes CASSATGGQGYTF.

This sequence joins TRBV6-1 and TRBJ2-1; the match to TRBD2 covers 8 bases. Looked up from germline, CDR1 is MNHNS and CDR2 is SASEGT. The CDR3 consists of 17 residues. The V gene end was trimmed by 3 bases and the J gene end by 5 bases; junction bases not matched to a gene: 12. CDR3 residues: CASSDRAAGGLDNEQFF. The DNA for the CDR3 is TGTGCCAGCAGTGACCGGGCGGCGGGAGGTCTTGACAATGAGCAGTTCTTC.

The chain joins TRBV5-4 to TRBJ2-7, with 7 bases lining up with TRBD2. The V gene end was trimmed by 3 bases and the J gene end by 6 bases; junction bases not matched to a gene: 6. CDR1 is SGHNT, CDR2 YYREEE, per germline (reference sequence). The CDR3 length is 13 residues. CDR3 DNA sequence: TGTGCCAGCAGCTCCGGACTAGGTCGCGAGCAGTACTTC. As protein: CASSSGLGREQYF.

This chain links TRBV6-6 with TRBJ2-7; 8 bases align to TRBD2. J gave up 6 bases and V 1 base, and 8 bases lay outside the gene matches. The CDR3 has 15 residues. In germline, CDR1 is MNHNY, CDR2 SVGAGI (reference sequence). This chain's CDR3 is CASSYFGLAGSEQYF. As DNA, the CDR3 is TGTGCCAGCAGTTACTTCGGGTTAGCGGGATCCGAGCAGTACTTC.

This chain links TRBV5-6 with TRBJ2-3; a possible D gene is TRBD2 (6 bases). Trimming stripped 4 bases from V and 2 bases from J, with 20 bases between. This CDR3 spans 17 amino acids. CDR1 and CDR2 (germline): SGHDT, YYEEEE. The CDR3 protein is CASSPPRDLPFTDTQYF. As DNA, the CDR3 is TGTGCCAGCAGCCCGCCCCGGGACTTACCATTCACAGATACGCAGTATTTT.

The chain is built from TRBV14 and TRBJ2-7; 9 positions agree with TRBD2. This CDR3 has 15 amino acids. CDR1 is SGHDN, CDR2 FVKESK, per germline. Trimming removed 4 bases from V and 4 bases from J; junction bases left unmatched: 8. CDR3 sequence reads: CASSRIAGERYEQYF. DNA of the CDR3: TGTGCCAGCAGCCGCATAGCGGGAGAAAGGTACGAGCAGTACTTC.

The rearrangement joins TRBV19 to TRBJ1-3, with D possibly TRBD1 on 6 matching bases. Germline-derived CDR1 and CDR2 are LNHDA and SQIVND (reference sequence). This CDR3 is built from 16 residues. With 0 bases removed from V and 0 bases from J, the gap between germline ends came to 9 bases. The CDR3 loop is CASSIDRDNSGNTIYF. CDR3 bases: TGTGCCAGTAGTATAGATCGGGACAACTCTGGAAACACCATATATTTT.

This clone was detected only once. The CDR3 DNA follows: TGTGCCAGCAGTTTCACCGGGACAGGGGACGGCAATCAGCCCCAGCATTTT. Encoded protein: CASSFTGTGDGNQPQHF. This chain uses TRBV27 with TRBJ1-5; TRBD1 matches 10 bases. Germline V gives CDR1 MNHEY, CDR2 SMNVEV (reference sequence). V lost 3 bases and J lost 2; bases outside the gene matches: 7. The CDR3 totals 17 residues.

The chain links TRBV27 to TRBJ2-3; D gene uncertain. The CDR3 totals 16 residues. Per germline, CDR1 MNHEY and CDR2 SMNVEV (reference sequence). V was pared by 4 bases and J by 1 base, with 15 bases between. DNA for the CDR3: TGTGCCAGCAGTTCCCAGCGCTTGAAGGGCACAGATACGCAGTATTTT. Amino acids: CASSSQRLKGTDTQYF.

V gene TRBV5-4 combines with J gene TRBJ2-5; TRBD1 is a possible D gene (5 bases). CDR1 and CDR2 (germline): SGHNT, YYREEE (reference sequence). Between the trimmed V and J ends, which lost 0 bases and 4 bases, there was a span of 7 bases. This CDR3 has 13 amino acids. CDR3 sequence (DNA): TGTGCCAGCAGCTTGGCAGGGTCAGAGACCCAGTACTTC. This codes for CASSLAGSETQYF.

Concerning this clone: The sample has other DNA sequences that encode this CDR3 too. The V and J genes are TRBV19 and TRBJ2-6; a weak D match, TRBD2 (6 bases). Trimming cost V 6 bases and J 4 bases, with 19 bases left between them. CDR1 and CDR2 from the germline V gene are LNHDA and SQIVND (reference sequence). CDR3 length equals 17 residues. CDR3 sequence: CASSHPGGKWGANVLTF. CDR3 DNA: TGTGCCAGTAGCCACCCTGGAGGGAAGTGGGGGGCCAACGTCCTGACTTTC.

This clone is a singleton in its sample. The chain joins TRBV28 to TRBJ2-7, with 11 bases fitting TRBD2. From germline, CDR1 is MDHEN and CDR2 SYDVKM. This CDR3 region has 16 residues. V shed 1 base, J shed 6 bases, and the junction held 8 bases outside the gene matches. CDR3: CASSLSLAGGPFEQYF. The CDR3 DNA reads TGTGCCAGCAGTTTATCTTTAGCGGGAGGGCCGTTCGAGCAGTACTTC.

The chain has TRBV7-9 and TRBJ1-4, with D perhaps TRBD1 (5 bases). The germline V gene encodes CDR1 SEHNR and CDR2 FQNEAQ (reference sequence). The germline V and J ends were trimmed by 1 base and 3 bases, with 21 bases remaining between them. This CDR3 spans 19 amino acids. The CDR3 sequence is CASSLGHGLSGEANEKLFF. DNA of the CDR3: TGTGCCAGCAGCTTAGGGCACGGGCTTTCGGGGGAAGCTAATGAAAAACTGTTTTTT.

The CDR3 DNA reads TGTGCCAGATCCGGACAGGGGGTGCCTGGAAACACCATATATTTT. This translates into CARSGQGVPGNTIYF. The chain joins TRBV2 to TRBJ1-3, with 10 nucleotides matching TRBD1. Germline V gene data show CDR1 as SNHLY and CDR2 as FYNNEI. CDR3 length: 15 residues. J lost 2 bases, V lost 9 bases, and 7 bases had no gene match. Drawing the rest from reference TRBV2 and TRBJ1-3, the complete variable domain is EPEVTQTPSHQVTQMGQEVILRCVPISNHLYFYWYRQILGQKVEFLVSFYNNEISEKSEIFDDQFSVERPDGSNFTLKIRSTKLEDSAMYFCARSGQGVPGNTIYFGEGSWLTVV.

The chain uses TRBV5-1 and TRBJ2-7; 7 bases agree with TRBD2. The CDR3 spans 16 residues. Germline V CDR1 and CDR2: SGHRS, YFSETQ. Trimming removed 4 bases from V and 4 bases from J; junction bases left unmatched: 14. The CDR3 nucleotides are TGCGCCAGCAGCCCCCCCGTGGCGGGAGATACTTACGAGCAGTACTTC. The encoded protein is CASSPPVAGDTYEQYF.

The chain combines TRBV25-1 with TRBJ2-5; possibly TRBD2 for D (5 bases). CDR1 is MGHDK and CDR2 is SYGVNS in the germline V gene. The CDR3 covers 16 residues. Trimming removed 1 base from V and 5 bases from J, with 17 bases in between. Here the CDR3 DNA reads TGTGCCAGCAGTGAATCGGGGAGCCAGCCGGGGGAGACCCAGTACTTC. Translated, it gives CASSESGSQPGETQYF. Looking up the rest from reference TRBV25-1 and TRBJ2-5 gives the full variable domain: EADIYQTPRYLVIGTGKKITLECSQTMGHDKMYWYQQDPGMELHLIHYSYGVNSTEKGDLSSESTVSRIRTEHFPLTLESARPSHTSQYLCASSESGSQPGETQYFGPGTRLLVL.

CDR3 in amino acids: CASSFRGEANYGYTF. Here the CDR3 DNA reads TGTGCCAGCAGTTTTCGAGGGGAGGCTAACTATGGCTACACCTTC. J is TRBJ1-2 and V is TRBV28; D is possibly TRBD1 (5 bases). Looked up from germline, CDR1 is MDHEN and CDR2 is SYDVKM. This CDR3 is 15 amino acids long. V lost 3 bases and J 0 bases, leaving 11 bases between the germline ends.

The V call is TRBV20-1, the J call TRBJ2-5, with 10 bases that match TRBD2. Germline values: CDR1 DFQATT, CDR2 SNEGSKA (reference sequence). This CDR3 comprises 11 residues. V shed 7 bases, J shed 4 bases, and the junction held 0 bases outside the gene matches. The chain's CDR3 is CSGLAGETQYF. Written as DNA, the CDR3 is TGCAGTGGACTAGCGGGAGAGACCCAGTACTTC.

The CDR3 protein is CASSRDRAGNTIYF. CDR3 bases: TGTGCCAGCAGCCGGGACAGGGCTGGAAACACCATATATTTT. V and J are TRBV7-6 and TRBJ1-3; 9 positions agree with TRBD1. This CDR3 spans 14 amino acids. With 5 bases clipped from V and 2 bases from J, the junction kept 1 base outside the gene matches. Looked up from germline, CDR1 is SGHVS and CDR2 is FNYEAQ.

V is TRBV14 and J is TRBJ2-1; D gene uncertain. Germline assignment: CDR1 SGHDN and CDR2 FVKESK. There are 15 residues in the CDR3. The ends were cut back, 0 bases at V and 0 bases at J, with 6 bases in the middle. The CDR3 nucleotides are TGTGCCAGCAGCCAAGACGTGAGCTCCTACAATGAGCAGTTCTTC. It codes for CASSQDVSSYNEQFF.

The chain has TRBV6-6 and TRBJ1-5; 7 nucleotides line up with TRBD1. Trimming took 2 bases from V and 2 from J; bases not matched to a gene: 0. The germline V gene encodes CDR1 MNHNY and CDR2 SVGAGI (reference sequence). CDR3 length: 14 residues. The CDR3 DNA sequence: TGTGCCAGCAGTTACGGACAGGGCAATCAGCCCCAGCATTTT. Translation: CASSYGQGNQPQHF.

The V gene is TRBV11-2, the J gene TRBJ2-5, with 10 bases matching TRBD2. The junction had 3 bases not matched to a gene; V was cut back by 0 bases and J by 2 bases. The CDR3 consists of 16 residues. Germline loops: CDR1 SGHAT, CDR2 FQNNGV. The CDR3 loop is CASSLDVSGRQETQYF. CDR3 bases: TGTGCCAGCAGCTTAGATGTTAGCGGGAGGCAAGAGACCCAGTACTTC.

This chain links TRBV13 with TRBJ2-2; TRBD2 aligns across 11 bases. Germline V gene data show CDR1 as PRHDT and CDR2 as FYEKMQ (reference sequence). The CDR3 runs to 18 residues. The V segment lost 5 bases and the J segment 3 bases; nucleotides outside the gene matches: 11. CDR3 nucleotide sequence: TGTGCCAGCAGCCAGGGGGGGGGACTAGCGGAGGACACCGGGGAGCTGTTTTTT. This sequence encodes CASSQGGGLAEDTGELFF.

The genes are TRBV4-1 and TRBJ2-1; D possibly corresponds to TRBD2 (5 bases). Deletions cut 3 bases from V and 9 bases from J, with 12 bases between. Per the germline V gene, CDR1 is MGHRA and CDR2 is YSYEKL. This CDR3 contains 13 residues. The CDR3 sequence: CASSHSVAGEQFF. CDR3 coding DNA: TGCGCCAGCAGCCATAGCGTGGCGGGTGAGCAGTTCTTC.

J is TRBJ2-7 and V is TRBV27, with D perhaps TRBD1 (5 bases). From germline, CDR1 is MNHEY and CDR2 SMNVEV (reference sequence). The CDR3 is 12 residues long. The CDR3 sequence: CSPYRLPYEQYF. In DNA form, the CDR3 reads TGTTCCCCCTACAGGTTGCCCTACGAGCAGTACTTC.